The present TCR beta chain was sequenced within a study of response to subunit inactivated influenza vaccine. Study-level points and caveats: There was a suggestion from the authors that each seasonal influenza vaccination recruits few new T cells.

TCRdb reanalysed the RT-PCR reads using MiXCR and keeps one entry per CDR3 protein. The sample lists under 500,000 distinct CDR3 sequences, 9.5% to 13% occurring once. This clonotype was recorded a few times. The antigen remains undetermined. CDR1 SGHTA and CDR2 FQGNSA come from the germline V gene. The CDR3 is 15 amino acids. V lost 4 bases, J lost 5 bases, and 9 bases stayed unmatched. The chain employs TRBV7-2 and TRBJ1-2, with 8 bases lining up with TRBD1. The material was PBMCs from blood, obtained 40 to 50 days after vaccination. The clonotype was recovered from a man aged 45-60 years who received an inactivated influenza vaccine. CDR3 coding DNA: TGTGCCAGCAGCTCTAGGACAGGGACCGCTTATGGCTACACCTTC. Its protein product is CASSSRTGTAYGYTF. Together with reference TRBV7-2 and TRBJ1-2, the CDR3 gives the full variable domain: GAGVSQSPSNKVTEKGKDVELRCDPISGHTALYWYRQSLGQGLEFLIYFQGNSAPDKSGLPSDRFSAERTGGSVSTLTIQRTQQEDSAVYLCASSSRTGTAYGYTFGSGTRLTVV.